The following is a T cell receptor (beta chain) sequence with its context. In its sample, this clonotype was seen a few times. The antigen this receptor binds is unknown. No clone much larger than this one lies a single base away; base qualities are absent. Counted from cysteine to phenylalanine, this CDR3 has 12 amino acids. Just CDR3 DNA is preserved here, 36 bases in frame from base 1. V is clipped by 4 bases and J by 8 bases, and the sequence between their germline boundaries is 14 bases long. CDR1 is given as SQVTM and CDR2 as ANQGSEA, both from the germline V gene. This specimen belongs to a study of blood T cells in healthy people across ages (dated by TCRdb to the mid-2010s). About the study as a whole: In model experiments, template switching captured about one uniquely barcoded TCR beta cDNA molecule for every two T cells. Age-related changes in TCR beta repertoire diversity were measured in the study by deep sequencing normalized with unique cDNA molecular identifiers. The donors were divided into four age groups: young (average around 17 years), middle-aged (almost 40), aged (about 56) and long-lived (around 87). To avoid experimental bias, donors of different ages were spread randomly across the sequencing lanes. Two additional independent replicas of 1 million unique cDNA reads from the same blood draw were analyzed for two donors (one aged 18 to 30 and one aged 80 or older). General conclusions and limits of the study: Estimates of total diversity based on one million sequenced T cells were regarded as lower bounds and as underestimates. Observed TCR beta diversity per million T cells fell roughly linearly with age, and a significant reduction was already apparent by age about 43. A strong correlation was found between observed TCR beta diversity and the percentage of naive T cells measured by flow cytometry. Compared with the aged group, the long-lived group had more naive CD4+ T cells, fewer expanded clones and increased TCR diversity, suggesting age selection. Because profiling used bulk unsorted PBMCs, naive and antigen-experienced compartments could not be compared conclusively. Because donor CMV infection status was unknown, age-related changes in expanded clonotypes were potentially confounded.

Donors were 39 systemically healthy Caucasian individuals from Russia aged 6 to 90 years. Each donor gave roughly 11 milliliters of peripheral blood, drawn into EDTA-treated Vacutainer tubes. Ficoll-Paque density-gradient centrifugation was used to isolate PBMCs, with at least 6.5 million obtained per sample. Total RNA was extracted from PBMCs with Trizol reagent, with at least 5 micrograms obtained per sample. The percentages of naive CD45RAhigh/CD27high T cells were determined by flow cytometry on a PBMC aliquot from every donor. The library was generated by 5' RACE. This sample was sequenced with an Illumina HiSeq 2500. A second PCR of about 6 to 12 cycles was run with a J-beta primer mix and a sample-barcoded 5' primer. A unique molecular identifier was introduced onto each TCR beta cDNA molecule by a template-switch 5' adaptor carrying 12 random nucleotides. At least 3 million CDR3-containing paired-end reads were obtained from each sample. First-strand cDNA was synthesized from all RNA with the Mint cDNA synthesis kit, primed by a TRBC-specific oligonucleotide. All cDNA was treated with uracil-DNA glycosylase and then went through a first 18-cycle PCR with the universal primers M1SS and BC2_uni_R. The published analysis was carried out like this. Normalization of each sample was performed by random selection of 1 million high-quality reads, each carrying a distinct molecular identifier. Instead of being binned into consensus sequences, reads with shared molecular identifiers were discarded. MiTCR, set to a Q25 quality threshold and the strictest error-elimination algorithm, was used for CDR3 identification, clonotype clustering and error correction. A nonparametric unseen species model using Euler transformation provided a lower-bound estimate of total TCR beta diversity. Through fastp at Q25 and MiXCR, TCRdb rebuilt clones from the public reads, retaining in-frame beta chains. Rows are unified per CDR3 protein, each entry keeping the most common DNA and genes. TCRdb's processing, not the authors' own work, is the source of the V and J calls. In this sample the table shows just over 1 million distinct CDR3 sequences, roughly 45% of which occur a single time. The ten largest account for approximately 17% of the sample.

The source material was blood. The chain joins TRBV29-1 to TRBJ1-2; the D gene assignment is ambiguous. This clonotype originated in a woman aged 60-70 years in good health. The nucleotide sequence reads TGCAGCGTTGTATCCCCCAGGACGGGCTACACCTTC. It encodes CSVVSPRTGYTF. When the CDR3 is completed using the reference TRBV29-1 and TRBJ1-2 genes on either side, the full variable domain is SAVISQKPSRDICQRGTSLTIQCQVDSQVTMMFWYRQQPGQSLTLIATANQGSEATYESGFVIDKFPISRPNLTFSTLTVSNMSPEDSSIYLCSVVSPRTGYTFGSGTRLTVV.